The 19 T cell receptor beta chains in this list originate from one sample, sequenced in a study of graft-versus-host responses after intestinal transplantation. Produced via immunoSEQ multiplex PCR; TCRdb's table is partial and in-frame only. The data contain over 120,000 clones, approximately 91% of them seen just once; the ten biggest clones take up approximately 0.2%. Their cognate antigens are unknown. The material sequenced was unstimulated CD4+ T cells sorted from spleen or lymph node cells, taken before intestinal transplant. These receptor sequences come from a human donor who received an intestinal transplant.

The chain links TRBV4-2 to TRBJ1-1; a possible D gene is TRBD1 (5 bases). Per the germline V gene, CDR1 is LGHNA and CDR2 is YNFKEQ. Trimming cost V 4 bases and J 4 bases, with 25 bases left between them. The CDR3 loop spans 18 amino acids. The DNA of the CDR3 is TGTGCCAGCAGCCTGGGCGGGGCAGGTATTTCCTGGGGCACTGAAGCTTTCTTT. Translated: CASSLGGAGISWGTEAFF.

This chain links TRBV27 with TRBJ1-2, with D maybe TRBD1 (5 bases). Germline V gene sequence: CDR1 MNHEY, CDR2 SMNVEV (reference sequence). The germline V and J ends were trimmed by 7 bases and 4 bases, with 22 bases remaining between them. This CDR3 contains 16 residues. The DNA for the CDR3 is TGTGCCAGCACTCCATCCGGGGCATCGGGATTCTATGGCTACACCTTC. This gives the protein CASTPSGASGFYGYTF.

This clone was seen only once. This chain joins TRBV27 and TRBJ2-1; TRBD2 agrees at 15 bases. The CDR3 runs 21 residues. Germline CDR1 is MNHEY and CDR2 is SMNVEV (reference sequence). The ends lost 6 bases at V and 0 bases at J; junction bases unmatched: 15. The CDR3: CASRTNKPGLAGGSSYNEQFF. The CDR3 region has the DNA TGTGCCAGCAGGACCAATAAGCCGGGACTAGCGGGGGGTAGCTCCTACAATGAGCAGTTCTTC.

For the CDR3, the DNA is TGTGCCAGCAGCTTAGATCCCGTAACAGATACGCAGTATTTT. It specifies CASSLDPVTDTQYF. J is TRBJ2-3 and V is TRBV11-3, with D unclear. Germline CDR1 and CDR2: SGHNT and YENEEA. The CDR3 contains 14 residues. The V gene lost 0 bases and the J gene lost 3 bases, with 7 bases spanning the gap.

V usage is TRBV2 and J usage is TRBJ2-1; 12 nucleotides align to TRBD2. The CDR3 has 20 amino acids. V trimming: 5 bases; J trimming: 0 bases; junction bases outside the gene matches: 14. Germline V gene data show CDR1 as SNHLY and CDR2 as FYNNEI. CDR3 coding DNA: TGTGCCAGCAGTAAAGTACGACTAGCGGGAGCCCTCAGCTCCTACAATGAGCAGTTCTTC. It is translated as CASSKVRLAGALSSYNEQFF.

The rearrangement links TRBV6-5 to TRBJ1-5, with 10 bases that match TRBD1. J gave up 5 bases and V 5 bases, and 3 bases lay outside the gene matches. CDR1 and CDR2 (germline): MNHEY, SVGAGI. CDR3 length: 14 residues. The CDR3 loop reads CASSDGTGDQPQHF. As DNA, the CDR3 is TGTGCCAGCAGTGACGGGACAGGGGATCAGCCCCAGCATTTT.

The rearrangement joins TRBV6-5 to TRBJ2-3, with 8 nucleotides matching TRBD1. The J segment lost 8 bases and the V segment lost 2 bases, leaving 3 bases of the junction unmatched. CDR3 length: 13 amino acids. The germline V gene encodes CDR1 MNHEY and CDR2 SVGAGI. This chain's CDR3 is CASSYIQGGTQYF. The DNA of the CDR3 is TGTGCCAGCAGTTACATACAGGGGGGTACGCAGTATTTT.

This clone appeared once. This chain uses TRBV11-2 with TRBJ2-5; 11 bases map to TRBD2. Germline trimming cut 0 bases from V and 5 bases from J; bases unmatched to any gene: 2. The CDR3 sequence is 15 residues long. The germline V gene has CDR1 SGHAT and CDR2 FQNNGV. The CDR3 bases are TGTGCCAGCAGCTTAGAACCTAGCGGGGGGGAGACCCAGTACTTC. It is translated as CASSLEPSGGETQYF.

The CDR3 is CASSVDMRYKFF. CDR3 DNA sequence: TGTGCCAGCAGCGTAGATATGAGGTATAAGTTCTTC. The chain carries TRBV9 and TRBJ2-1; D uncertain. CDR1 and CDR2 (germline): SGDLS, YYNGEE. This CDR3 is built from 12 residues. Deletions cut 0 bases from V and 14 bases from J, with 12 bases between.

The chain couples TRBV27 to TRBJ2-7, with 10 bases fitting TRBD2. Germline V CDR1 and CDR2: MNHEY, SMNVEV (reference sequence). After removal of 4 bases from V and 5 bases from J, the junction contained 5 bases not matched to a gene. The CDR3 extends over 14 amino acids. The CDR3 DNA is TGTGCCAGCAGTTCTAGCGGGAGCAGAAACGAGCAGTACTTC. Translated: CASSSSGSRNEQYF.

The chain uses TRBV5-1 and TRBJ2-5; tentatively, D is TRBD1 (5 bases). CDR3 length: 13 residues. V lost 2 bases and J lost 5, with 10 bases in between. Germline assignment: CDR1 SGHRS and CDR2 YFSETQ. In DNA, the CDR3 is TGCGCCAGCAGCTTCCTAGGGGATGAGACCCAGTACTTC. Amino acid sequence: CASSFLGDETQYF. Supplemented by reference TRBV5-1 and TRBJ2-5, the full variable domain reads KAGVTQTPRYLIKTRGQQVTLSCSPISGHRSVSWYQQTPGQGLQFLFEYFSETQRNKGNFPGRFSGRQFSNSRSEMNVSTLELGDSALYLCASSFLGDETQYFGPGTRLLVL.

This chain uses TRBV4-1 with TRBJ1-5; D possibly corresponds to TRBD1 (6 bases). Between the trimmed V and J ends, which lost 0 bases and 7 bases, there was a span of 16 bases. CDR3 length equals 16 residues. CDR1 is MGHRA and CDR2 is YSYEKL in the germline V gene. Here the CDR3 DNA reads TGCGCCAGCAGCCAAGATTGGGGGGGCGCAGGGCAGCCCCAGCATTTT. It codes for CASSQDWGGAGQPQHF.

This chain uses TRBV7-2 with TRBJ2-3, with TRBD1 identical over 8 bases. From germline, CDR1 is SGHTA and CDR2 FQGNSA. The CDR3 is made up of 14 amino acids. After removal of 4 bases from V and 4 bases from J, the junction contained 4 bases not matched to a gene. The CDR3 region is CASSWAGGPDTQYF. DNA for the CDR3: TGTGCCAGCAGCTGGGCAGGGGGCCCAGATACGCAGTATTTT. Filled out from reference TRBV7-2 and TRBJ2-3, the complete variable domain reads GAGVSQSPSNKVTEKGKDVELRCDPISGHTALYWYRQSLGQGLEFLIYFQGNSAPDKSGLPSDRFSAERTGGSVSTLTIQRTQQEDSAVYLCASSWAGGPDTQYFGPGTRLTVL.

The chain couples TRBV5-1 to TRBJ2-2; the match to TRBD1 covers 8 bases. Germline assignment: CDR1 SGHRS and CDR2 YFSETQ. J was trimmed by 6 bases and V by 3 bases; bases with no gene match: 7. The CDR3 covers 15 residues. The CDR3 sequence: CASSSEWTGSGELFF. CDR3 sequence (DNA): TGCGCCAGCAGCTCCGAATGGACAGGGTCCGGGGAGCTGTTTTTT.

J is TRBJ2-5 and V is TRBV18; tentative D call: TRBD1 (6 bases). Trimming removed 3 bases at V and 5 bases at J, with 13 bases between. The CDR3 spans 14 residues. Germline V lookup: CDR1 KGHSH, CDR2 LQKENI. CDR3 sequence (DNA): TGTGCCAGCTCACCGTTAGAGGGGGTGGAGACCCAGTACTTC. It is translated as CASSPLEGVETQYF.

This clone was picked up one time. J is TRBJ2-7 and V is TRBV5-1; D possibly corresponds to TRBD1 (6 bases). This CDR3 has 18 residues. The germline V and J ends were trimmed by 4 bases and 4 bases, with 27 bases remaining between them. Germline values: CDR1 SGHRS, CDR2 YFSETQ. CDR3 nucleotide sequence: TGCGCCAGCAGCCGACTTCTCGGACAGCCTCAAGAGAATTACGAGCAGTACTTC. Translating gives CASSRLLGQPQENYEQYF. The entire variable domain, with the rest obtained from reference TRBV5-1 and TRBJ2-7, is as follows: KAGVTQTPRYLIKTRGQQVTLSCSPISGHRSVSWYQQTPGQGLQFLFEYFSETQRNKGNFPGRFSGRQFSNSRSEMNVSTLELGDSALYLCASSRLLGQPQENYEQYFGPGTRLTVT.

The chain joins TRBV11-1 to TRBJ1-2; TRBD1 is a possible D gene (6 bases). CDR1 and CDR2 from the germline V gene are SGHAT and FQDESV (reference sequence). The CDR3 runs 14 residues. Trimming removed 5 bases at V and 2 bases at J, with 12 bases between. CDR3 protein: CASSNDRQNYGYTF. The CDR3, as DNA: TGTGCCAGCAGCAACGACAGGCAGAACTATGGCTACACCTTC.

The gene calls are TRBV28 and TRBJ1-5; no clear D. Deletions cut 4 bases from V and 2 bases from J, with 15 bases between. Germline assignment: CDR1 MDHEN and CDR2 SYDVKM. There are 16 residues in the CDR3. CDR3 in DNA: TGTGCCAGCAGTTCCCATTTGCAAATTGGCAATCAGCCCCAGCATTTT. It specifies CASSSHLQIGNQPQHF. The variable domain in full, completed from reference TRBV28 and TRBJ1-5, reads DVKVTQSSRYLVKRTGEKVFLECVQDMDHENMFWYRQDPGLGLRLIYFSYDVKMKEKGDIPEGYSVSREKKERFSLILESASTNQTSMYLCASSSHLQIGNQPQHFGDGTRLSIL.

The chain employs TRBV11-2 and TRBJ1-1, with D unclear. The germline V gene encodes CDR1 SGHAT and CDR2 FQNNGV. The CDR3 is made up of 11 amino acids. V lost 5 bases and J 7 bases, leaving 8 bases between the germline ends. CDR3 in amino acids: CASSPGIEAFF. CDR3 coding DNA: TGTGCCAGCAGCCCGGGGATTGAAGCTTTCTTT.